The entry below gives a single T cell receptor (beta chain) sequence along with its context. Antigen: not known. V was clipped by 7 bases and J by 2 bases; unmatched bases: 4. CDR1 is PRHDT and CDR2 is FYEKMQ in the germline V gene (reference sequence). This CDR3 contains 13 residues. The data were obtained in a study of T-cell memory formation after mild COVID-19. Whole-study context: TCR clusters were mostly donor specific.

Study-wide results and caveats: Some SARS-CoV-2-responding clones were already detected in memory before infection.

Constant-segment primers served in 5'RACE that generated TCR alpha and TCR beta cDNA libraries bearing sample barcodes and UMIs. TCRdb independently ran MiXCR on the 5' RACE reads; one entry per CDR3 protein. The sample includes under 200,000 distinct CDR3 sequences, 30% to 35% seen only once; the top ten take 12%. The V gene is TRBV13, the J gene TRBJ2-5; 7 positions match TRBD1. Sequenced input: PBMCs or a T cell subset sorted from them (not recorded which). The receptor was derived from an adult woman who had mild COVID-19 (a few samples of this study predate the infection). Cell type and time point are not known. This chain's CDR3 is CASTLGQQETQYF. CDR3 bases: TGTGCCAGCACCTTGGGACAGCAAGAGACCCAGTACTTC.